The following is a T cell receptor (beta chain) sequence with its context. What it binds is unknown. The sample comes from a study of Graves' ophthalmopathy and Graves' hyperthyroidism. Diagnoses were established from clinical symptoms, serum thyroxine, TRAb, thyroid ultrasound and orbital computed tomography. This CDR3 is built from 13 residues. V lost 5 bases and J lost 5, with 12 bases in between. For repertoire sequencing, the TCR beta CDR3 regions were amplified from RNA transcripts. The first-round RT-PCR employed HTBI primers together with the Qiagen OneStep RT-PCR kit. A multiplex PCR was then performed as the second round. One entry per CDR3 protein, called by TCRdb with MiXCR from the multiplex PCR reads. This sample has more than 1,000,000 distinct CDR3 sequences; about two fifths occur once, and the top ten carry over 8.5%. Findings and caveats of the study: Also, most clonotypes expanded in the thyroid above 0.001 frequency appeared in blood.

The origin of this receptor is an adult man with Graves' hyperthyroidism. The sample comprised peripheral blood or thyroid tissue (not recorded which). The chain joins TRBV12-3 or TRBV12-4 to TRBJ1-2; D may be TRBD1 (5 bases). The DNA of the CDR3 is TGTGCCAGCAGTATAGGACACTCGTATGGCTACACCTTC. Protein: CASSIGHSYGYTF.